This record looks at one T cell receptor (beta chain) sequence and its context. V lost 1 base, J lost 2 bases, and 8 bases lay in between. Germline V gene lookup returns CDR1 SEHNR and CDR2 FQNEAQ (reference sequence). CDR3 length: 14 amino acids. The data belong to a study of control samples from healthy donors and cancer patients. TCRdb's copy holds only in-frame clones and misses some; the assay was immunoSEQ multiplex PCR. The sample lists more than 120,000 clones, more than 85% occurring once. Sequencing was done on a sample of blood. The receptor comes from a man aged 25-45 years in good health. The chain has TRBV7-9 and TRBJ1-1; no definite D call. CDR3 bases: TGTGCCAGCAGCTTAGTTTTGCCCAACACTGAAGCTTTCTTT. Encoded protein: CASSLVLPNTEAFF.